This T cell receptor beta chain was obtained from a study of T cell responses to AZD1222 COVID-19 vaccine. As regards this clone: Its target is not known.

Study-wide points: Repertoire sampling happened only post peak T cell response. Baseline serology detected seropositivity in only a handful of AZD1222 recipients. Clonal diversity was possibly underestimated; the donors were predominantly white British and more often female.

The ends were cut back, 0 bases at V and 5 bases at J, with 13 bases in the middle. CDR3 size: 15 residues. The germline CDR1 and CDR2 sequences are LGHDT and YNNKEL (reference sequence). Libraries were prepared by immunoSEQ multiplex PCR; TCRdb keeps only in-frame clonotypes and omits some of them. The sample includes 98,000 or so clones, around nine tenths seen only once; the top ten take roughly a sixth. V and J are TRBV3-1 (or the pseudogene TRBV3-2) and TRBJ1-1; D not resolved. The receptor comes from an adult in good health. Sequencing was performed on peripheral blood, taken on day 0 of AZD1222 vaccination. In DNA, the CDR3 is TGTGCCAGCAGCCAAGATCTCAGGTCAACAACTGAAGCTTTCTTT. Residues: CASSQDLRSTTEAFF.